A selection of T cell receptor beta chains follows, all from one sample in a study of shared clonotypes between healthy human individuals. Some clones are missing from TCRdb's copy, which holds only in-frame ones; the method was immunoSEQ multiplex PCR. The sample contains 2 million to 2.5 million clones, approximately 95% of which appear only once. The sequenced sample consisted of naive CD4+ T cells from PBMCs. These TCRs come from a man between 18 and 35 years old in good health. Some clones in this sample may be carry-over from other donors' samples. The CDR3 runs from the conserved cysteine through the conserved F or W. A D gene is named only where the DNA matches it firmly. A clone size is listed for some rows: how often the clone was seen (once, few, many), or a class if it is expanded.

TRBV10-3,-,-,TRBJ2-7,TGTGCCATCAGTGGAAGCGACGGCAGCTCCTACGAGCAGTACTTC,CAISGSDGSSYEQYF
TRBV27,-,once,TRBJ2-5,TGTGCCAGCAGTTCGATAGGGCAATTCCAAGAGACCCAGTACTTC,CASSSIGQFQETQYF
TRBV9,TRBD2,few,TRBJ2-2,TGTGCCAGCAGCCCATGGGGGGGTGGGGCCCGTAGCACCGGGGAGCTGTTTTTT,CASSPWGGGARSTGELFF
TRBV15,-,-,TRBJ2-1,TGTGCCACCAGGAGACGCGGGATTGTCGATGAGCAGTTCTTC,CATRRRGIVDEQFF
TRBV5-4,-,-,TRBJ2-7,TGTGCCAGCAGCTTGGGGACGGACGGAAACTACGAGCAGTACTTC,CASSLGTDGNYEQYF
TRBV7-3,TRBD2,-,TRBJ2-2,TGTGCCAGCAGCACACAAACGGGAGGAACCGGGGAGCTGTTTTTT,CASSTQTGGTGELFF
TRBV29-1,-,-,TRBJ2-1,TGCAGCGGTGCTAGGTCGGGCGTTGAGCAGTTCTTC,CSGARSGVEQFF
TRBV28,-,-,TRBJ2-1,TGTGCCAGCAGCGCCCGGACAGCCAGCTCCTACAATGAGCAGTTCTTC,CASSARTASSYNEQFF
TRBV4-2,TRBD2,-,TRBJ2-7,TGTGCCAGCAGCCAAGATAGGCGGGAGGGCCGCTACGAGCAGTACTTC,CASSQDRREGRYEQYF
TRBV15,-,-,TRBJ1-4,TGTGCCACCCAGAGCAGGGGTTCTAATGAAAAACTGTTTTTT,CATQSRGSNEKLFF
TRBV5-6,-,-,TRBJ1-3,TGTGCCAGCAGCTGGGGCGGACTCTCTGGAAACACCATATATTTT,CASSWGGLSGNTIYF
TRBV2,-,-,TRBJ2-1,TGTGCCAGCAATTATTACAATGAGCAGTTCTTC,CASNYYNEQFF
TRBV4-2,TRBD2,-,TRBJ2-1,TGTGCCAGCAGCCAAGATTTAGCGGGGAGCTCCTACAATGAGCAGTTCTTC,CASSQDLAGSSYNEQFF
TRBV30,-,-,TRBJ2-7,TGTGCCTGGAGTAGAACCTACGAGCAGTACTTC,CAWSRTYEQYF
TRBV11-3,TRBD1,-,TRBJ2-1,TGTGCCAGCAGCTTAGACAGGACAGGGGGAATTAATGAGCAGTTCTTC,CASSLDRTGGINEQFF
TRBV7-2,-,-,TRBJ1-2,TGTGCCAGCAGCTTAGAGGCAGGCCGCTACACCTTC,CASSLEAGRYTF
TRBV18,-,-,TRBJ1-5,TGTGCCAGCTCAGAGGGACGGAATCAGCCCCAGCATTTT,CASSEGRNQPQHF
TRBV6-5,-,once,TRBJ1-2,TGTGCCAGCAGCTTGGTCCTCAACTATGGCTACACCTTC,CASSLVLNYGYTF
TRBV11-3,TRBD1,-,TRBJ2-7,TGTGCCAGCAGCTCAGGACAGGCGCAGTACTTC,CASSSGQAQYF
TRBV5-1,-,-,TRBJ2-5,TGCGCCAGCAGCTTGCAAGGCGTGGAGACCCAGTACTTC,CASSLQGVETQYF
TRBV6-5,-,once,TRBJ1-2,TGTGCCAGCTCCTATGGAGTAGGGGGCTACACCTTC,CASSYGVGGYTF
TRBV19,-,-,TRBJ2-1,TGTGCCAGTAGTTCCAGGGGAGGGGACAATGAGCAGTTCTTC,CASSSRGGDNEQFF
TRBV5-1,-,-,TRBJ2-7,TGCGCCAGCAGCTTTGGACTGGCGGTGAAGGAGCAGTACTTC,CASSFGLAVKEQYF
TRBV9,-,-,TRBJ2-3,TGTGCCAGCAGCGTAGTGACGGGGGATACGCAGTATTTT,CASSVVTGDTQYF
TRBV7-2,-,-,TRBJ2-5,TGTGCCAGCAGCCACGGGACCGACTCCCAGTACTTC,CASSHGTDSQYF
TRBV9,-,-,TRBJ1-2,TGTGCCAGCAGCCAACAGGACTATGGCTACACCTTC,CASSQQDYGYTF
TRBV5-1,-,-,TRBJ2-3,TGCGCCAGCAGCTTGGGAGACACTAGCACAGATACGCAGTATTTT,CASSLGDTSTDTQYF
TRBV5-4,TRBD2,-,TRBJ2-3,TGTGCCAGCAGCTTGAGCCTAGCGGGAGGGACAGATACGCAGTATTTT,CASSLSLAGGTDTQYF
TRBV28,-,-,TRBJ1-1,TGTGCCAGCAGACGGCAGCAGGAAGCTTTCTTT,CASRRQQEAFF
TRBV5-4,-,-,TRBJ2-7,TGTGCCAGCAGCTTGAGGTCGGGGACACGCGTTTACGAGCAGTACTTC,CASSLRSGTRVYEQYF
TRBV6-1,TRBD1,-,TRBJ2-5,TGTGCCAGCAGTCTACGGACAGGGGAAGAGACCCAGTACTTC,CASSLRTGEETQYF
TRBV5-1,TRBD2,-,TRBJ2-1,TGCGCCAGCAGCTTTTGGACTAGCGGGGGTACAGCCTACAATGAGCAGTTCTTC,CASSFWTSGGTAYNEQFF
TRBV28,TRBD2,-,TRBJ2-1,TGTGCCAGCAGTGACGGACTAGCGGGAGGCCAAAATGAGCAGTTCTTC,CASSDGLAGGQNEQFF
TRBV27,TRBD2,-,TRBJ2-5,TGTGCCAGCAGTCCGGGGCTAGCGGGAGGAGAGACCCAGTACTTC,CASSPGLAGGETQYF
TRBV7-9,-,-,TRBJ1-4,TGTGCCAGCAGCCCCCGGGGTGACCCTAATGAAAAACTGTTTTTT,CASSPRGDPNEKLFF
TRBV7-7,TRBD2,once,TRBJ2-7,TGTGCCAGCAGCTTTCGGCGGGAGGGAGAGCAGTACTTC,CASSFRREGEQYF
TRBV25-1,-,-,TRBJ2-2,TGTGCCAGCAGCCACGCGAACACCGGGGAGCTGTTTTTT,CASSHANTGELFF
TRBV5-4,TRBD1,-,TRBJ1-2,TGTGCCAGCAGCTCGGCCGACAGGGGAAGCTATGGCTACACCTTC,CASSSADRGSYGYTF
TRBV5-1,-,-,TRBJ2-7,TGCGCCAGCAGCTTGGACGGGCAGGGGAGCGAGCAGTACTTC,CASSLDGQGSEQYF
TRBV7-2,-,-,TRBJ1-3,TGTGCCAGCAGCTTAATCGTGTCCGGATCTGGAAACACCATATATTTT,CASSLIVSGSGNTIYF
TRBV5-1,-,-,TRBJ2-2,TGCGCCAGCAGCCCGTTCACAGGGACCCACACCGGGGAGCTGTTTTTT,CASSPFTGTHTGELFF
TRBV11-2,TRBD2,-,TRBJ2-3,TGTGCCAGCAGCTTAGGCCTAGCGGGAGTGTCGACAGATACGCAGTATTTT,CASSLGLAGVSTDTQYF
TRBV4-1,TRBD1,-,TRBJ1-4,TGCGCCAGCAGCCAGTATGGACAGGGAGCAACTAATGAAAAACTGTTTTTT,CASSQYGQGATNEKLFF
TRBV7-2,-,-,TRBJ2-5,TGTGCCAGCAGCTTAAGGCGGGGATCAGAGACCCAGTACTTC,CASSLRRGSETQYF
TRBV28,-,-,TRBJ2-3,TGTGCCAGCAGCTCCGGGGAGTGGTTCTTT,CASSSGEWFF
TRBV18,TRBD2,few,TRBJ2-1,TGTGCCAGCTCCCGGACTAGCGGACTTTACAATGAGCAGTTCTTC,CASSRTSGLYNEQFF
TRBV6-5,-,-,TRBJ2-7,TGTGCCAGCCTTAGCTCCTACGAGCAGTACTTC,CASLSSYEQYF
TRBV27,-,-,TRBJ2-7,TGTGCCAGCAGAGCGGGTGGGGTGCGGGACGAGCAGTACTTC,CASRAGGVRDEQYF
TRBV7-8,-,-,TRBJ2-7,TGTGCCAGCAGCTTACGGGACCCTCAGAGCTCCTACGAGCAGTACTTC,CASSLRDPQSSYEQYF
TRBV27,TRBD2,-,TRBJ2-1,TGTGCCAGCAGTGAACGGGGGGACGGCAATGAGCAGTTCTTC,CASSERGDGNEQFF
TRBV5-1,-,-,TRBJ1-4,TGCGCCAGCAGCTTGGACAGGCTGGCTAATGAAAAACTGTTTTTT,CASSLDRLANEKLFF
TRBV5-1,-,-,TRBJ1-6,TGCGCCAGCAGCTTGGGACAGACTAATTCAAGGTCGCTTGTTTCACCCCTCCACTTT,CASSLGQTNSRSLVSPLHF
TRBV18,-,-,TRBJ2-1,TGTGCCAGCTCACCAGGACAGGGAGGGGATGAGCAGTTCTTC,CASSPGQGGDEQFF